What follows are 11 T cell receptor beta chains derived from one specimen sequenced in a study of T cell repertoires in cytomegalovirus infection. MiXCR, applied by TCRdb to the reads, yields one record per CDR3 protein. The sample has about 500,000 distinct CDR3 sequences; around 35% are singletons. Their antigen targets remain unknown. Source: cultured PBMCs, taken from culture after CMV antigen stimulation. These receptors all come from a human donor in good health (CMV status not recorded). Some clones in this sample may be carry-over from other donors' samples.

CDR3 DNA sequence: TGTGCCAGCACAGACAGGGTAGCGAATACGCAGTATTTT. Translated, it gives CASTDRVANTQYF. The genes are TRBV19 and TRBJ2-3; TRBD1 matches at 7 bases. V was clipped by 9 bases and J by 7 bases; unmatched bases: 10. The CDR3 spans 13 residues. CDR1 and CDR2 (germline): LNHDA, SQIVND (reference sequence).

The rearrangement joins TRBV28 to TRBJ2-1; 12 bases match TRBD2. In germline, CDR1 is MDHEN, CDR2 SYDVKM. V lost 7 bases to trimming and J lost 10 bases; unmatched junction nucleotides: 14. The CDR3 is 16 residues long. The CDR3 loop is CASTIGLAGTGGEQFF. CDR3 sequence (DNA): TGTGCCAGCACCATCGGACTAGCGGGAACGGGTGGGGAGCAGTTCTTC.

This chain joins TRBV7-9 and TRBJ2-5; TRBD2 agrees at 12 bases. The trim removed 4 bases at V and 4 bases at J, leaving 4 bases unmatched. Germline CDR1 and CDR2: SEHNR and FQNEAQ (reference sequence). The CDR3 is 15 residues long. CDR3 nucleotides: TGTGCCAGCAGCTCGGTGACTAGCGGGAGAGAGACCCAGTACTTC. Amino acid sequence: CASSSVTSGRETQYF.

The chain has TRBV4-3 and TRBJ2-2, with TRBD2 matching over 8 bases. CDR1 and CDR2 from the germline V gene are LGHNA and YSLEER. CDR3 length: 16 residues. V shed 0 bases and J 4 bases; nucleotides not matched to a gene: 4. The CDR3 loop reads CASSQEAGVVTGELFF. Written as DNA, the CDR3 is TGCGCCAGCAGCCAAGAAGCGGGAGTAGTCACCGGGGAGCTGTTTTTT.

The rearrangement links TRBV2 to TRBJ2-1; 7 bases match TRBD2. The CDR3 has 15 residues. CDR1 and CDR2 from the germline V gene are SNHLY and FYNNEI. V dropped 6 bases and J dropped 5; count of bases not matched to a gene: 10. The CDR3 DNA follows: TGTGCCAGCAGGGGCGGACTAGATGTCCACAATGAGCAGTTCTTC. Protein: CASRGGLDVHNEQFF.

This clonotype is a singleton in its sample. This chain joins TRBV19 and TRBJ2-1; 9 nucleotides line up with TRBD2. The CDR3 has 14 amino acids. The germline V gene has CDR1 LNHDA and CDR2 SQIVND (reference sequence). V was clipped by 3 bases and J by 9 bases; unmatched bases: 6. The CDR3 DNA is TGTGCCAGTAGTATCGCGGGGACTAGCTTTGAGCAGTTCTTC. Residues: CASSIAGTSFEQFF.

This clonotype has only a few counts. The rearrangement uses TRBV12-3 or TRBV12-4 and TRBJ2-3; possibly TRBD2 for D (6 bases). The CDR3 covers 16 residues. Trimming removed 4 bases at V and 2 bases at J, with 16 bases between. CDR3 in amino acids: CASSSRPGSYTDTQYF. CDR3 nucleotides: TGTGCCAGCAGTTCTAGACCCGGGAGCTACACAGATACGCAGTATTTT.

The chain carries TRBV20-1 and TRBJ2-7, with TRBD2 matching 10 bases. V lost 5 bases and J lost 5; bases outside the gene matches: 6. The CDR3 runs 13 residues. Germline values: CDR1 DFQATT, CDR2 SNEGSKA (reference sequence). CDR3 DNA sequence: TGCAGTGCTCCTAGCGGGAGTGGCAACGAGCAGTACTTC. It encodes CSAPSGSGNEQYF.

In its sample, this clonotype was seen many times. The V and J genes are TRBV7-2 and TRBJ2-3, with 10 bases matching TRBD2. Germline loops: CDR1 SGHTA, CDR2 FQGNSA. The CDR3 sequence is 16 residues long. The V segment lost 4 bases and the J segment 7 bases; nucleotides outside the gene matches: 11. CDR3 bases: TGTGCCAGCAGCTCTCCTAGCGGGAGCCCTGGGAATACGCAGTATTTT. Translated: CASSSPSGSPGNTQYF.

This clonotype was seen a handful of times. This chain uses TRBV12-3 or TRBV12-4 with TRBJ2-7; 7 nucleotides agree with TRBD1. The V segment lost 8 bases and the J segment 6 bases; nucleotides outside the gene matches: 16. The CDR3 consists of 15 residues. In DNA form, the CDR3 reads TGTGCCAGCTCCCCTGGGACAGAGGGGGTTCGCGAGCAGTACTTC. Translation: CASSPGTEGVREQYF.

The chain joins TRBV7-2 to TRBJ2-7; 9 bases agree with TRBD2. The V segment lost 5 bases and the J segment 6 bases; nucleotides outside the gene matches: 14. This CDR3 spans 16 amino acids. The germline V gene has CDR1 SGHTA and CDR2 FQGNSA. The CDR3 DNA is TGTGCCAGCAGCGACAACCCGGGACTAGCCGGCTCCGAGCAGTACTTC. Residues: CASSDNPGLAGSEQYF.